The source of this T cell receptor (beta chain) is a study of Ad26.COV2.S vaccination and SARS-CoV-2 variants. In the study overall: Within the COV1001 Ad26.COV2.S trial arm, the donor was enrolled.

Documented treatment: roughly 18 received Ad26.COV2.S at low or high dose, single or two shots; about 5 received placebo; per-sample allocation not given. Specimen acquisition occurred on day 63 following the initial vaccine or placebo injection. The CDR3 runs to 14 residues. Trimming pared 6 bases from V and 5 bases from J, leaving 13 bases between. The germline V gene encodes CDR1 LNHDA and CDR2 SQIVND (reference sequence). Some clones are missing from TCRdb's copy, which holds only in-frame ones; the method was immunoSEQ multiplex PCR. The table has 400,000 to 450,000 clones, roughly 88% seen once.

Source: peripheral blood, taken in a trial of Ad26.COV2.S vaccine versus placebo. The sequence came from a person between 18 and 59 years old who received the Ad26.COV2.S COVID-19 vaccine or a placebo. The chain employs TRBV19 and TRBJ1-4; weak D call: TRBD1 (6 bases). CDR3 coding DNA: TGTGCCAGTAGCCACAGGGCCCGAAATGAAAAACTGTTTTTT. Translating it yields CASSHRARNEKLFF.